This T cell receptor beta chain was retrieved from a study of Graves' ophthalmopathy and Graves' hyperthyroidism. Study results and caveats: As the model predicted ophthalmopathy progression, it achieved a sensitivity of 70% to 71% and a specificity of around 73%.

Comments on this clonotype: No antigen is known for it.

CDR3 regions of TCR beta were amplified from RNA transcripts. Scientists carried out first-round RT-PCR using HTBI primers and then a second-round multiplex PCR. A single record per CDR3 protein comes from TCRdb applying MiXCR to the multiplex PCR reads. The sample holds roughly 220,000 distinct CDR3 sequences, 45% to 55% seen once. None of the included patients had other autoimmune diseases, uncontrolled infections, pregnancy or lactation, as these led to exclusion. Unmatched junction bases numbered 7, after V lost 10 bases and J lost 6 bases. The CDR3 is made up of 12 amino acids. Germline loops: CDR1 MDHEN, CDR2 SYDVKM.

The sample comprised peripheral blood. The clonotype comes from an adult man with Graves' ophthalmopathy. The V call is TRBV28, the J call TRBJ2-7; TRBD1 aligns across 9 bases. Here the CDR3 reads CATRTGESEQYF. The CDR3 coding sequence is TGTGCCACCAGGACAGGGGAGTCCGAGCAGTACTTC.